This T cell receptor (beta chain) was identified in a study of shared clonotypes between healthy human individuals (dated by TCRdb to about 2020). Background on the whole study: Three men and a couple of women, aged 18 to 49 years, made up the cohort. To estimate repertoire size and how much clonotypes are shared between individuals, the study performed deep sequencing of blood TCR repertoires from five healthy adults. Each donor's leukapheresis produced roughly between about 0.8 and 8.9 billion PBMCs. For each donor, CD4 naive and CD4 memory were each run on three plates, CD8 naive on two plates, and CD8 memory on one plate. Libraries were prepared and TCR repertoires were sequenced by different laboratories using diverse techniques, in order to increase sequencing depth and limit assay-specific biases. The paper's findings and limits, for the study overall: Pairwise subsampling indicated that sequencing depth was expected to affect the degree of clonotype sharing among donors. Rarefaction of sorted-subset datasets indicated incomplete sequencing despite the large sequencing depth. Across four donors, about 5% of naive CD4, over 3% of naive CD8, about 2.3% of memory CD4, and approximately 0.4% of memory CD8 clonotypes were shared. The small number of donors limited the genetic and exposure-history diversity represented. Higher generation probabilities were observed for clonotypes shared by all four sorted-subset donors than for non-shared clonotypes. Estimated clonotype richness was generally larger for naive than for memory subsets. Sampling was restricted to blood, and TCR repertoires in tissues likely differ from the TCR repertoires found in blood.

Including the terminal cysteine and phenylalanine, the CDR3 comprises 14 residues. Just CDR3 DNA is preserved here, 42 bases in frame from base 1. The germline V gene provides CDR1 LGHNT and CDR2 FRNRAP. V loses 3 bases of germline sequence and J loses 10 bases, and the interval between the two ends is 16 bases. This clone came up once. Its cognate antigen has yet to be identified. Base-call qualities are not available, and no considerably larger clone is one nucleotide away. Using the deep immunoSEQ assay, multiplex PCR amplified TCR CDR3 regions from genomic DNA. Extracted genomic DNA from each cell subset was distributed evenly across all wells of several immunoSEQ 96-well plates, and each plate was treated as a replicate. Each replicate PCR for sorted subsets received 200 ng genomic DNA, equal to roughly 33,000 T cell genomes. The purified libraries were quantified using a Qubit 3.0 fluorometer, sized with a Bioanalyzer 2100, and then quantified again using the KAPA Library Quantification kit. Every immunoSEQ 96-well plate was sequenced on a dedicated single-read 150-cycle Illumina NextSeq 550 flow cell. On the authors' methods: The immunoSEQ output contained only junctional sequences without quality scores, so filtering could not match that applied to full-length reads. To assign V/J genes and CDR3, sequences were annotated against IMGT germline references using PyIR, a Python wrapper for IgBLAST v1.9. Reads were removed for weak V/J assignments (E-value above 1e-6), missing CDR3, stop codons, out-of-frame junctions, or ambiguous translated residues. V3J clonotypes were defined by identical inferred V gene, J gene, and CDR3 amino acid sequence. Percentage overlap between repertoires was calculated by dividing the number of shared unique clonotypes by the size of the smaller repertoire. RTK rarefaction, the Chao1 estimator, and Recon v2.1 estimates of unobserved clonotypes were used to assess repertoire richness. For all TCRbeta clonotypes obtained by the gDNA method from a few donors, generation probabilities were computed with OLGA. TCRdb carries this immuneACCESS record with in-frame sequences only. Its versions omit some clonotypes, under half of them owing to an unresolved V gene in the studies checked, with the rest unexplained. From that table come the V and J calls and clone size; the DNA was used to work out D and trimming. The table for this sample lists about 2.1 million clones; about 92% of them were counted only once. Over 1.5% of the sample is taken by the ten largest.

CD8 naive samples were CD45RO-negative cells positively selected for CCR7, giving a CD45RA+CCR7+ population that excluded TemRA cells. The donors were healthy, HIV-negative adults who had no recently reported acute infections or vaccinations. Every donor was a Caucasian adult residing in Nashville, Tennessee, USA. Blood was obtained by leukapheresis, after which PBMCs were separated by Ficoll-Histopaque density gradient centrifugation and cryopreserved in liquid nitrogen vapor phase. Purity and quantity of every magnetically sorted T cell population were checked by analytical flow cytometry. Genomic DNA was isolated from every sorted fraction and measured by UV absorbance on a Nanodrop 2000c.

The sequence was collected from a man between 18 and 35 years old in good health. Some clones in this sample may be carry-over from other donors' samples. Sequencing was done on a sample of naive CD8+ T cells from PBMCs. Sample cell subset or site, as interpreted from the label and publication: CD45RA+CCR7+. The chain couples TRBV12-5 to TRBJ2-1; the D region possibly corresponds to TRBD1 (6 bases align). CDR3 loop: CASGFGLGGGEQFF. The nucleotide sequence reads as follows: TGTGCTAGTGGTTTCGGCTTAGGGGGTGGGGAGCAGTTCTTC.